A selection of T cell receptor beta chains follows, all from one sample in a study of blood T cell repertoires in COVID-19. Sequencing used immunoSEQ multiplex PCR; TCRdb keeps in-frame clones, though not all of them. The sample comprises about 85,000 clones, around nine tenths of which are singletons, and more than 4.5% rests with the top ten. The sequencing sample was made of peripheral blood. The source is a woman aged 80 or over with acute or convalescent COVID-19. The CDR3 runs from the conserved cysteine through the conserved F or W. The D gene is left open where the match is weak. Rows give clone size only sometimes, using once, few, many, or a class for an expanded clone.

J gene | clone size | V gene | D gene | CDR3 DNA | CDR3 protein
TRBJ2-5 | - | TRBV5-4 | - | TGTGCCAGCAGCCGGAACGGGGGTCAAGAGACCCAGTACTTC | CASSRNGGQETQYF
TRBJ2-3 | - | TRBV4-2 | - | TGTGCCAGCAGCCAAGAGGAGGATACGCAGTATTTT | CASSQEEDTQYF
TRBJ1-1 | - | TRBV28 | - | TGTGCCAGCACCAACCCCAACTTGTCTGAAGCTTTCTTT | CASTNPNLSEAFF
TRBJ2-1 | once | TRBV13 | - | TGTGCCAGTACCTTGGAGGGGGGGCCGCCCAATGAGCAGTTCTTC | CASTLEGGPPNEQFF
TRBJ2-7 | - | TRBV13 | TRBD2 | TGTGCCAGCAGCTTGGTGACTAGCGGGACAGAGCAGTACTTC | CASSLVTSGTEQYF
TRBJ2-3 | - | TRBV4-1 | - | TGCGCCAGCAGCCAAGAGGGGCCCACAGATACGCAGTATTTT | CASSQEGPTDTQYF
TRBJ2-5 | - | TRBV3-1/TRBV3-2 | TRBD2 | TGTGCCAGCAGCCAGGTAGCGGGGTTCCAAGAGACCCAGTACTTC | CASSQVAGFQETQYF
TRBJ2-2 | few | TRBV19 | TRBD2 | TGTGCCAGGATTGAAGGGCGGGAGACCACCGGGGAGCTGTTTTTT | CARIEGRETTGELFF
TRBJ1-3 | - | TRBV13 | TRBD1 | TGTGCCAGCAGCCCACAGGGACAGGGACTGGCTGGAAACACCATATATTTT | CASSPQGQGLAGNTIYF
TRBJ2-2 | few | TRBV6-2/TRBV6-3 | - | TGTGCCAGCAGTTATCAGGGTAGCGGGAACACCGGGGAGCTGTTTTTT | CASSYQGSGNTGELFF
TRBJ1-3 | - | TRBV5-5 | - | TGTGCCAGCAGCCCAACAGCGGTCCCTACAAACACCATATATTTT | CASSPTAVPTNTIYF
TRBJ2-3 | - | TRBV9 | TRBD2 | TGTGCCAGCAGCCTAGAGCGGGGAGTTGGCACAGATACGCAGTATTTT | CASSLERGVGTDTQYF
TRBJ2-5 | once | TRBV6-5 | TRBD2 | TGTGCCAGCAGTTTCATTGCTAGCGGGAGTAGGGAGACCCAGTACTTC | CASSFIASGSRETQYF
TRBJ2-3 | - | TRBV3-1/TRBV3-2 | - | TGTGCCAGTTCTGTCAGAGATACGCAGTATTTT | CASSVRDTQYF
TRBJ1-5 | once | TRBV2 | - | TGTGCCAGCAGTGAGCAGGGGTGGAATCAGCCCCAGCATTTT | CASSEQGWNQPQHF
TRBJ2-3 | - | TRBV2 | TRBD2 | TGTGCCAGCAGGCGACTAGCGGGTAGCACAGATACGCAGTATTTT | CASRRLAGSTDTQYF
TRBJ2-6 | few | TRBV20-1 | - | TGCAGTGCTAGTCCCCAGGGACTCTCTGGGGCCAACGTCCTGACTTTC | CSASPQGLSGANVLTF
TRBJ2-3 | once | TRBV2 | TRBD2 | TGTGCCAGCAGTGAAGCGCGAAGCGGGGGGATTGATACGCAGTATTTT | CASSEARSGGIDTQYF
TRBJ2-1 | - | TRBV7-3 | - | TGTGCCAGCAGCTCCGGACTGTCCTCCTACAATGAGCAGTTCTTC | CASSSGLSSYNEQFF
TRBJ2-5 | - | TRBV19 | - | TGTGCCAGCGCGAGGGGGGGCGGGGAGACCCAGTACTTC | CASARGGGETQYF
TRBJ2-5 | - | TRBV5-4 | - | TGTGCCAGCAGCTTGGCCTCCGGGGAGACCCAGTACTTC | CASSLASGETQYF
TRBJ2-3 | - | TRBV5-6 | TRBD2 | TGTGCCAGCAGCTCCCCCAGCGGGGGGACAGATACGCAGTATTTT | CASSSPSGGTDTQYF
TRBJ1-5 | - | TRBV6-5 | - | TGTGCCAGCAGTCGCACTGTTTCGGGACAAGAGTTCCAGCATTTT | CASSRTVSGQEFQHF
TRBJ1-2 | - | TRBV5-6 | TRBD1 | TGTGCCAGCAGACGGAGGGGGCGCGACTATGGCTACACCTTC | CASRRRGRDYGYTF
TRBJ2-1 | - | TRBV5-1 | TRBD2 | TGCGCCAGCAGCCGCGGACTAGCGGGCGAGGAACAGTTCTTC | CASSRGLAGEEQFF
TRBJ1-4 | - | TRBV5-1 | - | TGCGCCAGCAGCCCATTACAGCCGGGGGACGAAAAACTGTTTTTT | CASSPLQPGDEKLFF
TRBJ2-3 | - | TRBV3-1/TRBV3-2 | TRBD2 | TGTGCCAGCAGCCAAGGGGGGACTAGCGGGAGAACAGATACGCAGTATTTT | CASSQGGTSGRTDTQYF
TRBJ1-6 | - | TRBV30 | TRBD1 | TGTGCCTGGACCGGACAGGGGGGTTCACCCCTCCACTTT | CAWTGQGGSPLHF
TRBJ2-2 | - | TRBV5-6 | - | TGTGCCAGCAGCTATACAGGGTTAAGCGGGGAGCTGTTTTTT | CASSYTGLSGELFF
TRBJ1-2 | - | TRBV5-1 | - | TGCGCCAGCAGCCAGGCCCGCGGGGCAGGGTATGGCTACACCTTC | CASSQARGAGYGYTF
TRBJ2-5 | - | TRBV4-3 | TRBD2 | TGCGCCAGCAGCCAAGAGGGTAGCGGGGTTCAAGAGACCCAGTACTTC | CASSQEGSGVQETQYF
TRBJ1-2 | - | TRBV5-8 | - | TGTGCCAGCAGCTTAGGGGCAGTCTATGGCTACACCTTC | CASSLGAVYGYTF
TRBJ1-2 | - | TRBV7-8 | - | TGTGCCAGCAGCCGAGAGGATCGAACAGACTATGGCTACACCTTC | CASSREDRTDYGYTF